This T cell receptor (beta chain) appears in the sequencing data of a study of T cells after yellow fever vaccination. TCRdb fed the 5' RACE reads into MiXCR, producing one record per CDR3 protein. In the table there are some 550,000 distinct CDR3 sequences, 15% to 20% of which are singletons. Only a few counts were recorded for this clonotype. Its target is not known. V was shortened by 6 bases and J by 10 bases, with 10 bases between the two germline ends. Germline values: CDR1 MDHEN, CDR2 SYDVKM. This CDR3 is built from 11 residues. Study-level findings and limits: Subsequent booster samples again held most clones from primary vaccination (more than 95% CD4, approximately 85% CD8).

The chain combines TRBV28 with TRBJ2-1; unclear D gene. This TCR came from a man younger than 45 who received the YFV17D yellow fever vaccine. The material was PBMCs, obtained 15 days after the yellow fever booster vaccination. As DNA, the CDR3 is TGTGCCAGCAGACACCGTTCGGAGCAGTTCTTC. This translates into CASRHRSEQFF.